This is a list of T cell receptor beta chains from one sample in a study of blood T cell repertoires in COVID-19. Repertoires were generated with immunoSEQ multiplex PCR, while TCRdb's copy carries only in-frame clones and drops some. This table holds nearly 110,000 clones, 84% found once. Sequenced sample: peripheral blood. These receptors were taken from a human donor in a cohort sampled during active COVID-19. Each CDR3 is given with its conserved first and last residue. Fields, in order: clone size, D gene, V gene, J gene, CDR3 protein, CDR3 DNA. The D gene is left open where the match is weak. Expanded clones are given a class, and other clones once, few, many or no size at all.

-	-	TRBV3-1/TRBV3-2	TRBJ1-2	CASSQGGGNYGYTF	TGTGCCAGCAGCCAAGGGGGGGGCAACTATGGCTACACCTTC
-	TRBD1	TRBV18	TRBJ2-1	CASSPLTWTGGLNEQFF	TGTGCCAGCTCACCACTAACTTGGACAGGGGGCCTCAATGAGCAGTTCTTC
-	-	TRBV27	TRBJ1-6	CASSPRQEASPLHF	TGTGCCAGCAGCCCCCGACAGGAGGCCTCACCCCTCCACTTT
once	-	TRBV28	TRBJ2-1	CATLTSVSNEQFF	TGTGCCACCCTTACCTCGGTTTCTAATGAGCAGTTCTTC
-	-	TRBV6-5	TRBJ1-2	CASSYYAGVSGYTF	TGTGCCAGCAGTTATTATGCAGGGGTTAGCGGCTACACCTTC
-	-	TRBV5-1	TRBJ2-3	CASSSLGARDTQYF	TGCGCCAGCAGCTCCCTTGGGGCAAGAGATACGCAGTATTTT
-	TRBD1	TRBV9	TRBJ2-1	CASSVAQGQGGNNEQFF	TGTGCCAGCAGCGTAGCCCAGGGACAGGGGGGAAACAATGAGCAGTTCTTC
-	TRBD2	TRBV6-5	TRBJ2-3	CASSYNPISGMDTQYF	TGTGCCAGCAGTTACAACCCTATTAGCGGGATGGATACGCAGTATTTT
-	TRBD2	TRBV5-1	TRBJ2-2	CASRSGTSMGTGELFF	TGCGCCAGCAGATCCGGGACTAGCATGGGGACCGGGGAGCTGTTTTTT
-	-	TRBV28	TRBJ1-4	CASSFAGTNEKLFF	TGTGCCAGCAGTTTTGCAGGGACTAATGAAAAACTGTTTTTT
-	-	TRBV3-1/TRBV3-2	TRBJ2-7	CASSQGLAPYEQYF	TGTGCCAGCAGCCAAGGACTCGCCCCCTACGAGCAGTACTTC
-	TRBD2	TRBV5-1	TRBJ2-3	CASSVRASGVYSTDTQYF	TGCGCCAGCAGCGTCCGTGCTAGCGGGGTCTATAGCACAGATACGCAGTATTTT
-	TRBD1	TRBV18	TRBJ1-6	CASSPNGTGKKPLHF	TGTGCCAGCTCACCTAATGGGACAGGAAAAAAACCCCTCCACTTT
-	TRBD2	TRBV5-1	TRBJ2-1	CASSLSLAGTNEQFF	TGCGCCAGCAGCTTGTCGCTAGCGGGCACAAATGAGCAGTTCTTC
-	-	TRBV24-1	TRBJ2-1	CATSDFGVDEQFF	TGTGCCACCAGTGATTTCGGTGTGGATGAGCAGTTCTTC
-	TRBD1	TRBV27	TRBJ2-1	CARTGQNNRDRGYNEQFF	TGTGCCAGGACGGGCCAAAACAACCGGGACAGGGGCTACAATGAGCAGTTCTTC
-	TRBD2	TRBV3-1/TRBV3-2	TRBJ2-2	CASSQGLAGLGGELFF	TGTGCCAGCAGCCAAGGACTAGCGGGATTGGGCGGGGAGCTGTTTTTT
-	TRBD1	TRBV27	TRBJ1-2	CASSPWTGSGGYTF	TGTGCCAGCAGTCCCTGGACAGGGTCGGGCGGCTACACCTTC
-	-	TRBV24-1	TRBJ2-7	CATSDTGGLYEQYF	TGTGCCACCAGTGATACGGGGGGCCTATACGAGCAGTACTTC
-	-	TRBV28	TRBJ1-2	CASLGANYGYTF	TGTGCCTCCCTAGGGGCTAACTATGGCTACACCTTC
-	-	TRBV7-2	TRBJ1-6	CASSVTNSPLHF	TGTGCCAGCAGCGTAACAAATTCACCCCTCCACTTT
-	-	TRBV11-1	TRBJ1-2	CASNPGDKENYGYTF	TGTGCCAGCAACCCAGGTGACAAGGAAAACTATGGCTACACCTTC
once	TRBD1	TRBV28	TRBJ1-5	CASSLPGQLISNQPQHF	TGTGCCAGCAGTTTACCGGGACAGCTAATTAGCAATCAGCCCCAGCATTTT
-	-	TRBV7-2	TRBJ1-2	CASSLGGQDGYTF	TGTGCCAGCAGCTTAGGAGGACAAGACGGCTACACCTTC
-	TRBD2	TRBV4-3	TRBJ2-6	CASSQTSGRASGANVLTF	TGCGCCAGCAGCCAAACTAGCGGGAGGGCCTCTGGGGCCAACGTCCTGACTTTC
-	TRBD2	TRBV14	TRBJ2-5	CASSPLAGGPRETQYF	TGTGCCAGCAGCCCCCTAGCGGGAGGGCCAAGAGAGACCCAGTACTTC
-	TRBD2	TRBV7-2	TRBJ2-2	CASSLRIGTSGRGTGELFF	TGTGCCAGCAGCCTCAGGATCGGGACTAGCGGGAGAGGGACCGGGGAGCTGTTTTTT
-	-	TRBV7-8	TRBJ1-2	CASSLTRGFYGYTF	TGTGCCAGCAGCTTAACTCGGGGTTTTTATGGCTACACCTTC
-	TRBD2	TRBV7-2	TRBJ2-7	CASSLGKTSGVSYEQYF	TGTGCCAGCAGCTTAGGAAAGACTAGCGGGGTCTCCTACGAGCAGTACTTC
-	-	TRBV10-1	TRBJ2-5	CASTGFQETQYF	TGCGCCAGCACAGGGTTCCAAGAGACCCAGTACTTC
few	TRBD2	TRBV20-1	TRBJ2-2	CSASRAGGPSTGELFF	TGCAGTGCTAGTCGAGCGGGAGGGCCGAGCACCGGGGAGCTGTTTTTT
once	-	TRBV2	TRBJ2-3	CASRGLAMRRTDTQYF	TGTGCCAGCAGGGGTTTGGCAATGAGGCGCACAGATACGCAGTATTTT
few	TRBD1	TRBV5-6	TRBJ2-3	CASSAAGTGGPVTQYF	TGTGCCAGCAGCGCCGCCGGGACAGGCGGTCCAGTTACGCAGTATTTT
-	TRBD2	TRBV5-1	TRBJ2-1	CASSSAPSGSSYNEQFF	TGCGCCAGCAGCTCAGCCCCTAGCGGAAGCTCCTACAATGAGCAGTTCTTC
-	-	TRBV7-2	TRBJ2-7	CASGDLSGLYEQYF	TGTGCCAGCGGCGACCTGAGCGGCCTCTACGAGCAGTACTTC
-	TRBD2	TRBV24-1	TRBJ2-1	CATSEVAGGHEQFF	TGTGCCACCAGTGAGGTAGCGGGAGGCCATGAGCAGTTCTTC
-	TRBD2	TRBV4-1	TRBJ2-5	CASSQTGLAGGNFQETQYF	TGCGCCAGCAGCCAGACAGGACTAGCGGGAGGAAACTTCCAAGAGACCCAGTACTTC
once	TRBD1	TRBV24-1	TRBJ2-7	CATSDSRDSPYEQYF	TGTGCCACCAGTGATTCCCGGGACAGTCCCTACGAGCAGTACTTC
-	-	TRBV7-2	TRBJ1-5	CASSLMGGGNQPQHF	TGTGCCAGCAGCTTAATGGGGGGTGGCAATCAGCCCCAGCATTTT
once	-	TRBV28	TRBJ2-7	CASSPRYGGRYEQYF	TGTGCCAGCAGCCCGAGGTATGGGGGCCGCTACGAGCAGTACTTC
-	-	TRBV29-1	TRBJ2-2	CSVEGLGGNTGELFF	TGCAGCGTTGAAGGGTTGGGAGGGAACACCGGGGAGCTGTTTTTT
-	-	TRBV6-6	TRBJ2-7	CASRVTEYYEQYF	TGTGCCAGCAGAGTGACAGAATACTACGAGCAGTACTTC
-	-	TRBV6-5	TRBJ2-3	CASSSPRGGYTDTQYF	TGTGCCAGCAGTTCGCCGCGAGGCGGATACACAGATACGCAGTATTTT
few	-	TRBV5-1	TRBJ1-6	CASSALGQGGSPLHF	TGCGCCAGCAGCGCTTTGGGTCAGGGAGGTTCACCCCTCCACTTT
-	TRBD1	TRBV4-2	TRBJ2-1	CASSLGQGAGEQFF	TGTGCCAGCAGCCTCGGACAGGGGGCCGGTGAGCAGTTCTTC
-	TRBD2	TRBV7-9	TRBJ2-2	CASSPGTSGSVTGELFF	TGTGCCAGCAGCCCGGGGACTAGCGGGAGCGTCACCGGGGAGCTGTTTTTT
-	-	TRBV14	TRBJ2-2	CASSQNSPSTGELFF	TGTGCCAGCAGCCAAAACTCACCTAGCACCGGGGAGCTGTTTTTT
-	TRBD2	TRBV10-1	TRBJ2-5	CASSESWAGVEETQYF	TGCGCCAGCAGTGAGTCGTGGGCGGGAGTGGAGGAGACCCAGTACTTC
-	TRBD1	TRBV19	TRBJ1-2	CASRTTGGNYGYTF	TGTGCCAGTCGTACAACAGGGGGAAACTATGGCTACACCTTC
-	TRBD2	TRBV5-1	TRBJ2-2	CASSLVSGSTGELFF	TGCGCCAGCAGCTTGGTTAGCGGGAGTACCGGGGAGCTGTTTTTT
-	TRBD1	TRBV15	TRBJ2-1	CATSTPPGTVYNEQFF	TGTGCCACCAGCACCCCCCCCGGGACAGTCTACAATGAGCAGTTCTTC
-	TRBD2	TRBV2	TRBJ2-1	CASSELAGAYNEQFF	TGTGCCAGCAGTGAACTAGCGGGAGCCTACAATGAGCAGTTCTTC
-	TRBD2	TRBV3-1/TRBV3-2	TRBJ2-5	CASSQAGGLETQYF	TGTGCCAGCAGCCAGGCGGGAGGGCTCGAGACCCAGTACTTC
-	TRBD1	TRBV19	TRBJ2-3	CASSRQGAADTQYF	TGTGCCAGTAGCAGACAGGGGGCCGCAGATACGCAGTATTTT
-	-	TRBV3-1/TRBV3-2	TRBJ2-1	CASSQEALYNEQFF	TGTGCCAGCAGCCAAGAGGCCTTGTACAATGAGCAGTTCTTC